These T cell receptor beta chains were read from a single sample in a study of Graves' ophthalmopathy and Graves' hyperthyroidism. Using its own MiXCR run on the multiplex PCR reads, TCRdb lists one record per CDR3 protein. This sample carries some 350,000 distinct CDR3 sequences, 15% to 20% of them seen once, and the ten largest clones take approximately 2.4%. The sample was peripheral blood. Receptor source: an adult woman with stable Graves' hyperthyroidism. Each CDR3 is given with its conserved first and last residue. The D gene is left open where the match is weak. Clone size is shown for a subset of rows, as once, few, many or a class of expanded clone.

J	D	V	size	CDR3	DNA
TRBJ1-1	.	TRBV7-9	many	CASSPGRGNTEAFF	TGTGCCAGCAGCCCGGGACGAGGGAACACTGAAGCTTTCTTT
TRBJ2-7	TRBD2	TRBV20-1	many	CSASRSGRAGFKSYEQYF	TGCAGTGCTAGTAGATCAGGGAGGGCCGGTTTTAAATCCTACGAGCAGTACTTC
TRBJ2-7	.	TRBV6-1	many	CASRTGPYEQYF	TGTGCCAGCAGGACGGGGCCGTACGAGCAGTACTTC
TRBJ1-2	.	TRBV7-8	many	CASSPQENYGYTF	TGTGCCAGCAGCCCTCAGGAGAACTATGGCTACACCTTC
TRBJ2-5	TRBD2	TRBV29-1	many	CSSMTSGAQETQYF	TGCAGCTCGATGACTAGCGGGGCCCAAGAGACCCAGTACTTC
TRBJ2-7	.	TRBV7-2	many	CASSLTRALDYEQYF	TGTGCCAGCAGCTTAACCAGGGCGCTAGACTACGAGCAGTACTTC
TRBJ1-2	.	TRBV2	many	CASSDRVDSYGYTF	TGTGCCAGCAGTGACAGGGTTGATAGCTATGGCTACACCTTC
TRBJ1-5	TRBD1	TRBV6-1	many	CASSRDRDYSNQPQHF	TGTGCCAGCAGTAGGGACAGGGACTATAGCAATCAGCCCCAGCATTTT
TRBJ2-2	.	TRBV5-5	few	CASSPSGWLALNTGELFF	TGTGCCAGCAGCCCCTCCGGCTGGCTAGCGCTAAACACCGGGGAGCTGTTTTTT
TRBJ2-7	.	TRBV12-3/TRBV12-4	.	CASSFSWAYEQYF	TGTGCCAGCAGTTTTAGTTGGGCCTACGAGCAGTACTTC
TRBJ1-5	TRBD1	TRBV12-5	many	CASGPWTGRNQPQHF	TGTGCTAGTGGACCTTGGACAGGGCGGAATCAGCCCCAGCATTTT
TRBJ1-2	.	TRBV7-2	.	CASTRGDYGYTF	TGTGCCAGCACTAGGGGCGACTATGGCTACACCTTC
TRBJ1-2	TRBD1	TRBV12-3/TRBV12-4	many	CASSYRGRLNYGHTF	TGTGCCAGCAGTTACAGGGGTCGCCTAAACTATGGCCACACCTTC
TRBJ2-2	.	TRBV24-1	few	CATSESDRTNTGELFF	TGTGCCACCAGTGAATCTGACAGGACGAACACCGGGGAGCTGTTTTTT
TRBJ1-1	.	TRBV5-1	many	CASSLSRITEAFF	TGCGCCAGCAGCTTGTCACGGATAACTGAAGCTTTCTTT
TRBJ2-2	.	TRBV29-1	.	CSVEDGTNANTGELFF	TGCAGCGTTGAAGACGGAACGAACGCGAACACCGGGGAGCTGTTTTTT
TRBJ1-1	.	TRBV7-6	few	CASSLDEGVGTEACF	TGTGCCAGCAGCTTAGATGAGGGGGTCGGCACTGAAGCTTGCTTT
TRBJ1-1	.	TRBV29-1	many	CSVKQAEAFF	TGCAGCGTTAAACAGGCAGAAGCTTTCTTT
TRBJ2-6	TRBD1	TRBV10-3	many	CAISVDRDSGANVLTF	TGTGCCATCAGTGTGGACAGGGATTCTGGGGCCAACGTCCTGACTTTC
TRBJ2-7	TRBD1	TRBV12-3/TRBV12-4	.	CASSYGTGGLYEQYF	TGTGCCAGCAGTTATGGGACAGGGGGCCTCTACGAGCAGTACTTC
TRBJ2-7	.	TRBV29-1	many	CSVGVSRSSYEQYF	TGCAGCGTTGGAGTCAGCCGAAGCTCCTACGAGCAGTACTTC
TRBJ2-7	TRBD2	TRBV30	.	CAWSMTSGRTYEQYF	TGTGCCTGGAGTATGACTAGCGGGAGGACCTACGAGCAGTACTTC
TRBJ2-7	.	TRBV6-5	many	CASSSYGTGAYEQYF	TGTGCCAGCAGTTCATACGGGACTGGAGCCTACGAGCAGTACTTC
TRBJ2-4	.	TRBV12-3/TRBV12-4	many	CASSDGALRTNIKYF	TGTGCCAGCAGCGACGGGGCCCTTAGAACGAACATTAAGTACTTC
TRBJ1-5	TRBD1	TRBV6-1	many	CASSDIVSGQGNQPQHF	TGTGCCAGCAGTGATATAGTTTCAGGACAGGGCAATCAGCCCCAGCATTTT
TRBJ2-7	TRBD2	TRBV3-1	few	CASSQRDSSGISRRGEQYF	TGTGCCAGCAGCCAGCGGGACTCTAGCGGGATATCCCGCCGCGGCGAGCAGTACTTC
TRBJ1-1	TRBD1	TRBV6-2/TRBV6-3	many	CASRIQGRNTEAFF	TGTGCCAGCAGGATACAGGGGCGCAACACTGAAGCTTTCTTT
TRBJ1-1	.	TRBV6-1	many	CASSERPNTEAFF	TGTGCCAGCAGTGAAAGGCCCAACACTGAAGCTTTCTTT
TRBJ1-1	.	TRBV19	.	CASSITLPVGTEAFF	TGTGCCAGTAGTATAACACTCCCCGTCGGCACTGAAGCTTTCTTT
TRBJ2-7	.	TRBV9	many	CASSASGHSSYEQYF	TGTGCCAGCAGCGCCTCGGGACATAGTTCCTACGAGCAGTACTTC
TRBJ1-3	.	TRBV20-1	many	CSAPGPPGNTIYF	TGCAGTGCTCCGGGCCCCCCTGGAAACACCATATATTTT
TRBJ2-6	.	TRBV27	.	CASNRVSSGANVLTF	TGTGCCAGCAACCGCGTGAGCTCTGGGGCCAACGTCCTGACTTTC
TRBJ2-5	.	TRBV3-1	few	CASSRLDQETQYF	TGTGCCAGCAGCCGACTAGACCAAGAGACCCAGTACTTC
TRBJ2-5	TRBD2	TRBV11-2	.	CASSPEGSGGGWETQYF	TGTGCCAGCAGCCCGGAGGGTAGCGGGGGAGGGTGGGAGACCCAGTACTTC
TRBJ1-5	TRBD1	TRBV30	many	CAWSRVWQGASNQPQHF	TGTGCCTGGAGTCGGGTTTGGCAGGGGGCCAGCAATCAGCCCCAGCATTTT
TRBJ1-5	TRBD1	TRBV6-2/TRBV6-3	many	CASSYDTTGTSNQPQHF	TGTGCCAGCAGTTACGACACGACAGGGACTAGCAATCAGCCCCAGCATTTT
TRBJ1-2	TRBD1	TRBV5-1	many	CASSKLTGADYGYTF	TGCGCCAGCAGCAAACTGACAGGGGCCGACTATGGCTACACCTTC
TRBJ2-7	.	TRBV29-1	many	CSVVLGYGLSYEQYF	TGCAGCGTTGTTCTTGGGTATGGGCTCTCCTACGAGCAGTACTTC
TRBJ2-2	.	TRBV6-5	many	CASRLGTNTGELFF	TGTGCCAGCAGGTTAGGGACAAACACCGGGGAGCTGTTTTTT
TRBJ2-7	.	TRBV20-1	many	CSAVGQTLAHEQYF	TGCAGTGCCGTCGGACAGACCTTAGCCCACGAGCAGTACTTC
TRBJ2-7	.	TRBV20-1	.	CSAGCRDISSYEQYF	TGCAGTGCCGGGTGCCGGGACATAAGCTCCTACGAGCAGTACTTC
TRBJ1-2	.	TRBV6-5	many	CASHRGGGYGYTF	TGTGCCAGCCATCGAGGCGGAGGCTATGGCTACACCTTC
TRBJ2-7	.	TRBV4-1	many	CASSHGRGGSYEQYF	TGCGCCAGCAGCCACGGTAGAGGGGGGTCCTACGAGCAGTACTTC
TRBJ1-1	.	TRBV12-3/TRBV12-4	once	CASRTSILVGAFF	TGTGCCAGTCGGACATCTATCCTGGTTGGTGCTTTCTTT
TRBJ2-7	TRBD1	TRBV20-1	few	CSASGTDSLKF	TGCAGTGCTAGCGGGACAGACTCCCTAAAATTC
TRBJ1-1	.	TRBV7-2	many	CASSPSLRAFF	TGTGCCAGCAGCCCATCACTCCGGGCTTTCTTT
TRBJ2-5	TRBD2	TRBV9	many	CASSAGTSVETQYF	TGTGCCAGCAGTGCAGGAACTAGCGTGGAGACCCAGTACTTC
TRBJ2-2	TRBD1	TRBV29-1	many	CSVAWGQDTGELFF	TGCAGCGTTGCCTGGGGACAGGACACCGGGGAGCTGTTTTTT
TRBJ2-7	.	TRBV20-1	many	CSASTGARNREQYF	TGCAGTGCTAGCACTGGGGCCCGTAACCGCGAGCAGTACTTC
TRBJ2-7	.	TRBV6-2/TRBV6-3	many	CASTTTRPYEQYF	TGTGCCAGCACCACGACAAGGCCCTACGAGCAGTACTTC
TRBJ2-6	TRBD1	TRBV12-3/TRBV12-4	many	CASTSTGAGANVLTF	TGTGCCAGCACCTCGACAGGGGCCGGGGCCAACGTCCTGACTTTC
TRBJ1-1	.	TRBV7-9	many	CASSSPETEAFF	TGTGCCAGCAGCTCCCCCGAGACTGAAGCTTTCTTT